The clone carrying this T cell receptor (beta chain) has a handful of counts. Its antigen is still unknown. MiXCR was run by TCRdb on the 5' RACE reads, yielding one entry per CDR3 protein. The sample has about 920,000 distinct CDR3 sequences; around 12% are singletons. The data are from a study of identical twins. Whole-study results and caveats: Among beta out-of-frame sequences, excess sharing between twins appeared weaker.

CDR3 size: 16 residues. V was shortened by 8 bases and J by 4 bases, with 20 bases between the two germline ends. From germline, CDR1 is MDHEN and CDR2 SYDVKM. Another study also made use of these data, one on yellow fever vaccine responses in identical twins.

The material sequenced was PBMCs. This TCR was sampled from a woman between 18 and 29 years old in good health. The chain combines TRBV28 with TRBJ2-2; D might be TRBD2 (7 bases). This chain's CDR3 is CASRGGGIQGTGELFF. The CDR3 DNA reads as TGTGCCAGCCGAGGGGGAGGGATTCAAGGCACCGGGGAGCTGTTTTTT.